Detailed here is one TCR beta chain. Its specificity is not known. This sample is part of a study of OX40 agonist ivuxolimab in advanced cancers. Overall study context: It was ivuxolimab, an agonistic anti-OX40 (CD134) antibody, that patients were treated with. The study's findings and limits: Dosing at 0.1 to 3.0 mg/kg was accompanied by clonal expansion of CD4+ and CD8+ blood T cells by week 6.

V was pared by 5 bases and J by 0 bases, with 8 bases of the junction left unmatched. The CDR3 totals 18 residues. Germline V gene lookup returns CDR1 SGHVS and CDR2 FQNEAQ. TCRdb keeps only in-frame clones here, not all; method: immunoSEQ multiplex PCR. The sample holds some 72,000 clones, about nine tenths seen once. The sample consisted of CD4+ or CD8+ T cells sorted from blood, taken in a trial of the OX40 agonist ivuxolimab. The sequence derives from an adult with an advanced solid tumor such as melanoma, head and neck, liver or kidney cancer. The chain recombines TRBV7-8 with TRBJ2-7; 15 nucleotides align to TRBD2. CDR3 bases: TGTGCCAGCAGCCCCGGACTAGCGGGGGGGGACGGCTCCTACGAGCAGTACTTC. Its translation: CASSPGLAGGDGSYEQYF.